The 4 T cell receptor beta chains below were found in one sample sequenced in a study of blood T cell repertoires in COVID-19. Measured with immunoSEQ multiplex PCR; TCRdb has only the in-frame clones, and not every one. The table lists roughly 100,000 clones, around 92% of them singletons, with about 3.5% in the top ten. Sequenced sample: peripheral blood. Receptor source: a woman in her sixties or seventies with acute or convalescent COVID-19.

The V gene is TRBV28, the J gene TRBJ1-1; D is uncertain. The CDR3 runs to 10 residues. Germline V gene data show CDR1 as MDHEN and CDR2 as SYDVKM. Trimming took off 6 bases at V and 7 bases at J, with 6 bases between the two ends. CDR3 nucleotide sequence: TGTGCCAGCAGCAAACATGAAGCTTTCTTT. It specifies CASSKHEAFF. Filled out from reference TRBV28 and TRBJ1-1, the complete variable domain reads DVKVTQSSRYLVKRTGEKVFLECVQDMDHENMFWYRQDPGLGLRLIYFSYDVKMKEKGDIPEGYSVSREKKERFSLILESASTNQTSMYLCASSKHEAFFGQGTRLTVV.

The chain employs TRBV19 and TRBJ1-5; no definite D call. Germline CDR1 is LNHDA and CDR2 is SQIVND (reference sequence). The CDR3 spans 13 residues. V was cut by 4 bases and J by 6 bases, with 10 bases left in between. The CDR3: CASSTGVVQPQHF. The DNA of the CDR3 is TGTGCCAGTAGTACCGGGGTGGTTCAGCCCCAGCATTTT.

This clone was counted a few times. The rearrangement links TRBV5-6 to TRBJ2-7; 7 nucleotides agree with TRBD2. V dropped 4 bases and J dropped 0; count of bases not matched to a gene: 13. The CDR3 length is 17 residues. CDR1 and CDR2 (germline): SGHDT, YYEEEE. CDR3 in amino acids: CASSPLGLAESSYEQYV. For the CDR3, the DNA is TGTGCCAGCAGCCCCCTGGGGCTAGCGGAGAGCTCCTACGAGCAGTACGTC.

This sequence joins TRBV7-9 and TRBJ2-7; unclear D gene. The germline gives CDR1 SEHNR, CDR2 FQNEAQ (reference sequence). V lost 4 bases and J 4 bases, leaving 11 bases between the germline ends. The CDR3 has 13 residues. CDR3: CASSSFRSYEQYF. The CDR3 coding sequence is TGTGCCAGCAGCTCATTTAGGAGTTACGAGCAGTACTTC.